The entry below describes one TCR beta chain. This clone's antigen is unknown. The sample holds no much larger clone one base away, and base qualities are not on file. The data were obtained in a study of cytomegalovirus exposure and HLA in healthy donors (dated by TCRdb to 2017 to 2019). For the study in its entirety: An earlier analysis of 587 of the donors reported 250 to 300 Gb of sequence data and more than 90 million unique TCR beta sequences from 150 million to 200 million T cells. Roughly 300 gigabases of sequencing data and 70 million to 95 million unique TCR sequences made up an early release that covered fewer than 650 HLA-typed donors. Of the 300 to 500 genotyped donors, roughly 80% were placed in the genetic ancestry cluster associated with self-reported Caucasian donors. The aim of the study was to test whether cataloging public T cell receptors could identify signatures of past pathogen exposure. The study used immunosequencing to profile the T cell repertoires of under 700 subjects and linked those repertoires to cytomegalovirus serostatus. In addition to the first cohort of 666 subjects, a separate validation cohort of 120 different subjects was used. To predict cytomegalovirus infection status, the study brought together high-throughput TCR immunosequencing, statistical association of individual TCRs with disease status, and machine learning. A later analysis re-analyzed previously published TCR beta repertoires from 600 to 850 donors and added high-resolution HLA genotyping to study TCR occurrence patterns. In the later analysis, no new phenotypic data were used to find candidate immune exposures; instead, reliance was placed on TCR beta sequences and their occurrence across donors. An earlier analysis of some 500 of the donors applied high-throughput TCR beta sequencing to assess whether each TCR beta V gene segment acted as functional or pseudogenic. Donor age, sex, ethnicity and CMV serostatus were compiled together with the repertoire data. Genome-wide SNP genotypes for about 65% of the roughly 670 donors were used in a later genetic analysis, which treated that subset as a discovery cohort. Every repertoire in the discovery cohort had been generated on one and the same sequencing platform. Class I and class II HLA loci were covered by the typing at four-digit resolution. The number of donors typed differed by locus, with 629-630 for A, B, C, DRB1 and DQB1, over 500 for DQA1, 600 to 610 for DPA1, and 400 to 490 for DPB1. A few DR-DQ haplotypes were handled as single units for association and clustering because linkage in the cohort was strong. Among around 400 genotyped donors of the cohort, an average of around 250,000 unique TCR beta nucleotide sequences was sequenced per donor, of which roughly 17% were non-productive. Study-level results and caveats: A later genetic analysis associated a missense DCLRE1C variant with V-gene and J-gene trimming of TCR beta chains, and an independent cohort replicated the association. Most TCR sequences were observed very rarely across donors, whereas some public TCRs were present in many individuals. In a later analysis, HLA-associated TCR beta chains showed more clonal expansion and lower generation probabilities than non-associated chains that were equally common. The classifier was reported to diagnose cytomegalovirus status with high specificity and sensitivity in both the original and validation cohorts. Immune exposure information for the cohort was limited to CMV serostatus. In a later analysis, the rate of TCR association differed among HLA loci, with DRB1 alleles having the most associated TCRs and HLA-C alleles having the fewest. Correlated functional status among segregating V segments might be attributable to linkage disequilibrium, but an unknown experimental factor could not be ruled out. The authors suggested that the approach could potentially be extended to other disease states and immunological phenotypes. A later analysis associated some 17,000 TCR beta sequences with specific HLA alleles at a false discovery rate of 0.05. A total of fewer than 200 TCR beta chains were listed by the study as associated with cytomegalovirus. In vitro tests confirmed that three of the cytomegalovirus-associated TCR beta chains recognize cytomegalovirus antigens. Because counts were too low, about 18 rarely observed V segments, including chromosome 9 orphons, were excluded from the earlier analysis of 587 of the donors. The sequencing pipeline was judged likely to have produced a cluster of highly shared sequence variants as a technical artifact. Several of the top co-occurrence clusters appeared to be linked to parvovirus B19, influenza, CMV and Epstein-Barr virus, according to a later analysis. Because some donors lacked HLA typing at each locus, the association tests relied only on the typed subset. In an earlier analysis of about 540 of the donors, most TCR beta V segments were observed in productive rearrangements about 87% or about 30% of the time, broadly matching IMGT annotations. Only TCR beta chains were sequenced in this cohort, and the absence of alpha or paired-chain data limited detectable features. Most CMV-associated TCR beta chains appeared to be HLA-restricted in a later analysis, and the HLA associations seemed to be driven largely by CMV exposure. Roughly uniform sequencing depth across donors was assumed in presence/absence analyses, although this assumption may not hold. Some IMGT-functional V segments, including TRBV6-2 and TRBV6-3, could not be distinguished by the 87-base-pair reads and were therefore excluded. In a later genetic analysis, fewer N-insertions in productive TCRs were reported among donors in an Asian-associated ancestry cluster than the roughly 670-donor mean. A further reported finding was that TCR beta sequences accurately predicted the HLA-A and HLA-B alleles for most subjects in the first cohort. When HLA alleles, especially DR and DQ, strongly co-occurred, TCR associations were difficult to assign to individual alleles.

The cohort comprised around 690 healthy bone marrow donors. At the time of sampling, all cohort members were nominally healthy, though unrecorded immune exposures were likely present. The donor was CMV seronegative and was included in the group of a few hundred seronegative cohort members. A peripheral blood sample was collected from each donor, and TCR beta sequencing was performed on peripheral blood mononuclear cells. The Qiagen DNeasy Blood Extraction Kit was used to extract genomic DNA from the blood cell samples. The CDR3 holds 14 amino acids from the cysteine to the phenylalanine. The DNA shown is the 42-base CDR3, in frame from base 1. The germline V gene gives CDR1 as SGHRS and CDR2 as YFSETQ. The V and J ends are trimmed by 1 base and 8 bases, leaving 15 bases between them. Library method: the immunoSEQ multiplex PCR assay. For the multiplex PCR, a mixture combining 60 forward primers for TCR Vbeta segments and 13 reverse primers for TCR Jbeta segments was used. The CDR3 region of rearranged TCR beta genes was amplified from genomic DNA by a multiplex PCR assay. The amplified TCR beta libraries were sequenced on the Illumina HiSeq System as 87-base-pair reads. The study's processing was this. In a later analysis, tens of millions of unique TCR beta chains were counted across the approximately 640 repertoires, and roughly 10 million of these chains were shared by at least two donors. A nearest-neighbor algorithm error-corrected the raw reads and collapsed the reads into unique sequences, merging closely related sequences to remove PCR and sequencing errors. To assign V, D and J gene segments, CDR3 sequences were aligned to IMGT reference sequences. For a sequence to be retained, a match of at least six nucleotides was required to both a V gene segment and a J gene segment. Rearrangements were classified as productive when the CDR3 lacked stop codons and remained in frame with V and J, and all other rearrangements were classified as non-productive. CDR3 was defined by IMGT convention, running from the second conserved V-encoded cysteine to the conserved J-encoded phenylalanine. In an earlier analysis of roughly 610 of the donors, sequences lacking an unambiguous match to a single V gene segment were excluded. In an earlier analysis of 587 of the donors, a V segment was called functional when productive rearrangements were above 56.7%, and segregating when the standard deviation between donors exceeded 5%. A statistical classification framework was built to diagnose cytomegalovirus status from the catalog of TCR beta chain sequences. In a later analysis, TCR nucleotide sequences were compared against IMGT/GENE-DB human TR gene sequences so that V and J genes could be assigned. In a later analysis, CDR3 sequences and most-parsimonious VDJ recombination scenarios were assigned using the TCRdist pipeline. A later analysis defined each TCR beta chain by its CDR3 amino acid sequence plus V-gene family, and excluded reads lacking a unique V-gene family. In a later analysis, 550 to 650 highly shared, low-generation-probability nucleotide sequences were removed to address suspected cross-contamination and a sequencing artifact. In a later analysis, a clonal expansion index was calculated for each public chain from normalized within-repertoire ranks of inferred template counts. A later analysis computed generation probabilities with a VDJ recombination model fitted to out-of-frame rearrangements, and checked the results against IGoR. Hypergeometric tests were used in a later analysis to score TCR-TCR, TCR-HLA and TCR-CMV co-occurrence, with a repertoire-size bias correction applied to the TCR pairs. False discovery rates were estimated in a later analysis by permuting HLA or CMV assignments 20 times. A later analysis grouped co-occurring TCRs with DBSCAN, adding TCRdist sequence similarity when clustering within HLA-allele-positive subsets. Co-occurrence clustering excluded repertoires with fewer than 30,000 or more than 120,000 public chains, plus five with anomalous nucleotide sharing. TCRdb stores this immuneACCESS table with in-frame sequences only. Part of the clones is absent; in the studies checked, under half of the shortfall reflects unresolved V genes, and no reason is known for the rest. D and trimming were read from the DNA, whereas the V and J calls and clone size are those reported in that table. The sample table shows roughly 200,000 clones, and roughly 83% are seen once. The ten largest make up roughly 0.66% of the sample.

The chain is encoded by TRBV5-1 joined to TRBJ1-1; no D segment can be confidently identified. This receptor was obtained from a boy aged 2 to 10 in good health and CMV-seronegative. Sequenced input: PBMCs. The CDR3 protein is CASSLFPLNAEAFF. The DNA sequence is TGCGCCAGCAGCTTGTTTCCCCTAAATGCAGAAGCTTTCTTT. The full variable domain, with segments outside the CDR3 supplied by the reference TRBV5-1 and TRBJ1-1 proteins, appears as KAGVTQTPRYLIKTRGQQVTLSCSPISGHRSVSWYQQTPGQGLQFLFEYFSETQRNKGNFPGRFSGRQFSNSRSEMNVSTLELGDSALYLCASSLFPLNAEAFFGQGTRLTVV.